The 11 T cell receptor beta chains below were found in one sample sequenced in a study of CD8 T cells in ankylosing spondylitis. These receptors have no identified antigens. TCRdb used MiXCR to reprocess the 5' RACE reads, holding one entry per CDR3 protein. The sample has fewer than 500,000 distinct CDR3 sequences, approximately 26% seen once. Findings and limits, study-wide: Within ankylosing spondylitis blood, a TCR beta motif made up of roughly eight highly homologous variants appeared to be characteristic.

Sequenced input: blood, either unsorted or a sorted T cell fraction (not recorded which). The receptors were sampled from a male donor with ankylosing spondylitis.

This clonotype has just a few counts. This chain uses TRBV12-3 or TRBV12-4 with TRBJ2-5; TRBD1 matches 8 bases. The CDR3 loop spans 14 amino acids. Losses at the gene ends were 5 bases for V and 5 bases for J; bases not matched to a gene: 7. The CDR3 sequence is CASSPGQGLETQYF. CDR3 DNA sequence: TGTGCCAGCAGTCCCGGACAGGGTTTGGAGACCCAGTACTTC.

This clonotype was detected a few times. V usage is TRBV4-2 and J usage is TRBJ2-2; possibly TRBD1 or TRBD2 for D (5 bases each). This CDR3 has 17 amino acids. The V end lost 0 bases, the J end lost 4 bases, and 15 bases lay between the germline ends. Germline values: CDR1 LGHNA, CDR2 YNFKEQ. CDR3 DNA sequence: TGTGCCAGCAGCCAAGATCCTTGGGCAGGGAGCACCGGGGAGCTGTTTTTT. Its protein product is CASSQDPWAGSTGELFF.

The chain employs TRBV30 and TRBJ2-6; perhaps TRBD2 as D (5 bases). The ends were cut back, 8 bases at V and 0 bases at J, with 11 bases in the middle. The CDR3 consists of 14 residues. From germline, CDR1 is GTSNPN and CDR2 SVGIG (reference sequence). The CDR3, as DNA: TGTGCCCTGGACTGGACCTCTGGGGCCAACGTCCTGACTTTC. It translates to CALDWTSGANVLTF.

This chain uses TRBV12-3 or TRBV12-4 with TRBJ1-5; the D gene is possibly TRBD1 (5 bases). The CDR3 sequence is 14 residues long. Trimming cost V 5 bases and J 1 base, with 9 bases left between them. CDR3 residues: CASSNQGSNQPQHF. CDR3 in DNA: TGTGCCAGCAGTAACCAGGGAAGCAATCAGCCCCAGCATTTT.

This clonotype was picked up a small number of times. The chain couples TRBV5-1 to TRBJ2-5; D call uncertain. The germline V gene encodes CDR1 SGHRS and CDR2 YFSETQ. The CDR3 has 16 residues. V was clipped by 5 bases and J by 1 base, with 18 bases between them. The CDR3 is CASRRWGEEFQETQYF. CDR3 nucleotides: TGCGCCAGCAGGAGGTGGGGTGAAGAGTTCCAAGAGACCCAGTACTTC.

Here the CDR3 DNA reads TGCAGTGCTAGAGCCCCACCGGGGGAGACCCAGTACTTC. It codes for CSARAPPGETQYF. The chain couples TRBV20-1 to TRBJ2-5, with D perhaps TRBD2 (5 bases). The V gene's germline CDR1 is DFQATT and CDR2 SNEGSKA (reference sequence). This CDR3 has 13 amino acids. Trimming shortened V by 1 base and J by 5 bases, and 11 bases separated the two germline ends.

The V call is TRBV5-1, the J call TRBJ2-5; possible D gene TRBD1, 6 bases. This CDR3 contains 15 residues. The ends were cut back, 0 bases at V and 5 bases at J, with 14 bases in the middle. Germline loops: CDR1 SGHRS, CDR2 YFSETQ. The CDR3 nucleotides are TGCGCCAGCAGCTTGGCCGGGACAACACAGGAGACCCAGTACTTC. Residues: CASSLAGTTQETQYF.

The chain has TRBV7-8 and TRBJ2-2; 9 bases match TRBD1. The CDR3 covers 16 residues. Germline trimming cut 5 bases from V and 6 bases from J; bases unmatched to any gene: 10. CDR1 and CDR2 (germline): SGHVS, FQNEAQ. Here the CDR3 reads CASSPTGGAGSGELFF. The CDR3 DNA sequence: TGTGCCAGCAGCCCAACAGGGGGCGCGGGGTCCGGGGAGCTGTTTTTT.

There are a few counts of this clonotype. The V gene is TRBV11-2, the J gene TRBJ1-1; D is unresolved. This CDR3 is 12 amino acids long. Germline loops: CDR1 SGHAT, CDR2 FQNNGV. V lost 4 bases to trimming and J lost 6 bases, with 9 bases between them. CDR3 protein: CASSSLEPEAFF. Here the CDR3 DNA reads TGTGCCAGCAGCTCGTTGGAGCCTGAAGCTTTCTTT.

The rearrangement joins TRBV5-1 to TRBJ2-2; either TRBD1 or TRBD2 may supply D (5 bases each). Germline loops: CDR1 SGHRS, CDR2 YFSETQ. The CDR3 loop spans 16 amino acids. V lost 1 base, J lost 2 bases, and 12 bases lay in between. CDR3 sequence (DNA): TGCGCCAGCAGCTTGCGACAGACTATCAACACCGGGGAGCTGTTTTTT. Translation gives CASSLRQTINTGELFF.

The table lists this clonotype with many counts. The CDR3 protein is CASSEAPFGKNEQFF. The CDR3 nucleotides are TGTGCCAGCAGCGAAGCCCCTTTTGGGAAAAATGAGCAGTTCTTC. The J gene is TRBJ2-1, the V gene TRBV11-2; D remains unclear. The V end was cut by 5 bases, the J end by 7 bases, with 18 bases between. Germline V gives CDR1 SGHAT, CDR2 FQNNGV. This CDR3 comprises 15 residues.